This T cell receptor beta chain was captured by sequencing in a study of blood T cell repertoires in COVID-19. For the study at large: There were acute and convalescent COVID-19 samples, and they came from the United States, Italy and Spain. Nucleic acid was either cDNA or gDNA, and it came from T cells, B-cell-depleted T cells, or PBMCs.

The CDR3 covers 15 residues. J was trimmed by 4 bases and V by 6 bases; bases with no gene match: 8. Germline loops: CDR1 SNHLY, CDR2 FYNNEI. Original processing notes: Using reference gene primer amplification, nucleated cell counts were estimated. This table comes from immunoSEQ multiplex PCR, and its TCRdb copy is limited to in-frame clones, with some not included. The V and J calls and the clone size are those of that table, but D and trimming were determined from the DNA. The table records just over 250,000 clones, about 87% of them present only once. The TCR comes from a man between 60 and 70 years old who had recovered from COVID-19. Sequenced input: peripheral blood. The chain has TRBV2 and TRBJ1-3; 8 bases are a match to TRBD1. This chain's CDR3 is CASSARQGLGNTIYF. The CDR3 region has the DNA TGTGCCAGCAGCGCCCGACAGGGGTTGGGAAACACCATATATTTT.